Sequencing of this T cell receptor (beta chain) was carried out in a study of blood T cell repertoires in COVID-19. Study at large: Sources were T cells, B-cell-depleted T cells, or PBMCs; the material itself was cDNA or gDNA.

Methods used by the authors: Using reference gene primer amplification, nucleated cell counts were estimated. The assay was immunoSEQ multiplex PCR, and TCRdb's table has in-frame clones only and misses some. The DNA was the basis for D and trimming; V, J and clone size are from that table. The sample has approximately 100,000 clones, roughly 80% seen once; the top ten hold 4.4%. The sequencing input was peripheral blood. This receptor was taken from a man in his 60s with acute or convalescent COVID-19.

CDR3 region: CASSKETGNYGYTF. The DNA for the CDR3 is TGTGCCAGCAGCAAAGAGACAGGCAACTATGGCTACACCTTC. The rearrangement uses TRBV11-3 and TRBJ1-2, with a tentative D call TRBD1 (6 bases). Germline loops: CDR1 SGHNT, CDR2 YENEEA. CDR3 size: 14 residues. The V and J ends lost 5 bases and 2 bases respectively, with 12 bases between them.